This T cell receptor beta chain comes out of a study of cytomegalovirus exposure and HLA in healthy donors. PCR employed 60 Vbeta and 13 Jbeta primers. Only in-frame clones appear in the TCRdb table, and some are missing; sequencing was by immunoSEQ multiplex PCR. The data show 150,000 to 200,000 clones, roughly 80% seen once. Specimen: PBMCs. This TCR came from a boy younger than 18 in good health and CMV-seronegative.

This chain's CDR3 is CASSVIGGSGNTIYF. The CDR3 bases are TGTGCCAGCAGTGTTATTGGGGGGTCCGGAAACACCATATATTTT. This chain connects TRBV28 to TRBJ1-3, with D maybe TRBD1 (5 bases). The V and J ends lost 5 bases and 4 bases respectively, with 15 bases between them. The CDR3 runs 15 residues. Germline CDR1 and CDR2: MDHEN and SYDVKM.